This T cell receptor beta chain was found in a study of blood T cells in healthy people across ages. General study points: Roughly linear declines in TCR beta diversity per million T cells occurred with age. When set beside aged donors, long-lived donors presented more naive CD4+ cells and higher diversity.

Then a second PCR, running about 6 to 11 cycles, was carried out with a sample-barcoded 5' primer and a J-beta primer mix. All samples gave at least 3 million CDR3-containing paired-end reads. Each CDR3 protein gets one entry after TCRdb re-called the 5' RACE reads with MiXCR. The sample gives fewer than 900,000 distinct CDR3 sequences, 30% to 45% of which show up once; over 10% is in the top ten. The CDR3 has 16 residues. The junction had 6 bases not matched to a gene; V was cut back by 1 base and J by 4 bases. Turning to this clonotype: As yet, its antigen is unknown.

The sample comprised blood. V usage is TRBV12-3 or TRBV12-4 and J usage is TRBJ1-4, with 7 bases fitting TRBD1. This clonotype was sampled from a man between 18 and 29 years old in good health. The DNA for the CDR3 is TGTGCCAGCAGTTTAGATGTGGGACAGCTTAATGAAAAACTGTTTTTT. Translation: CASSLDVGQLNEKLFF.